Presented here are 2 T cell receptor beta chains from one specimen sequenced in a study of identical twins. One entry per CDR3 protein results from TCRdb running MiXCR on the 5' RACE reads. The data contain 410,000 or so distinct CDR3 sequences, about 18% of them singletons. Sequencing was done on a sample of naive T cells sorted from blood. The receptor source for this set is a man aged 45-65 years in good health.

This clonotype occurred a few times. The V call is TRBV9, the J call TRBJ2-5, with 10 bases aligning to TRBD1. The J segment lost 8 bases and the V segment lost 2 bases, leaving 9 bases of the junction unmatched. Germline values: CDR1 SGDLS, CDR2 YYNGEE. This CDR3 region has 15 residues. CDR3 sequence reads: CASSVTGTGVDTQYF. DNA of the CDR3: TGTGCCAGCAGCGTCACCGGGACAGGGGTAGACACCCAGTACTTC.

This clonotype showed up just a few times. This chain uses TRBV11-2 with TRBJ2-2, with unresolved D. Between the trimmed V and J ends, which lost 5 bases and 5 bases, there was a span of 6 bases. Germline CDR1 reads SGHAT; CDR2 reads FQNNGV. This CDR3 comprises 12 residues. CDR3 sequence: CASSVRTGELFF. The DNA of the CDR3 is TGTGCCAGCAGCGTACGGACCGGGGAGCTGTTTTTT.